This entry lists 11 T cell receptor beta chains sequenced from one sample in a study of OX40 agonist ivuxolimab in advanced cancers. Sequencing used immunoSEQ multiplex PCR; TCRdb keeps in-frame clones, though not all of them. The table has about 76,000 clones, approximately 86% seen once. The input for sequencing was CD4+ or CD8+ T cells sorted from blood, taken in a trial of the OX40 agonist ivuxolimab. These receptors were taken from an adult with an advanced solid tumor such as melanoma, head and neck, liver or kidney cancer.

This chain connects TRBV9 to TRBJ1-2; 8 bases are a match to TRBD1. The CDR3 contains 15 residues. The germline gives CDR1 SGDLS, CDR2 YYNGEE. The J segment lost 4 bases and the V segment lost 3 bases, leaving 8 bases of the junction unmatched. The CDR3 nucleotides are TGTGCCAGCAGCGACCGAGACAGGGGAGGCTATGGCTACACCTTC. Translating gives CASSDRDRGGYGYTF. The full variable domain, completed using reference TRBV9 and TRBJ1-2, is DSGVTQTPKHLITATGQRVTLRCSPRSGDLSVYWYQQSLDQGLQFLIQYYNGEERAKGNILERFSAQQFPDLHSELNLSSLELGDSALYFCASSDRDRGGYGYTFGSGTRLTVV.

This chain joins TRBV30 and TRBJ1-3, with TRBD1 matching 9 bases. The V segment lost 2 bases and the J segment 8 bases; nucleotides outside the gene matches: 10. The CDR3 extends over 15 amino acids. The germline CDR1 and CDR2 sequences are GTSNPN and SVGIG (reference sequence). The CDR3 sequence is CAWSTTGTGRDTIYF. CDR3 nucleotide sequence: TGTGCCTGGAGTACGACCGGGACAGGGAGGGACACCATATATTTT.

V is TRBV6-5 and J is TRBJ1-3, with D tentatively TRBD1 (5 bases). The CDR3 runs 15 residues. Germline CDR1 is MNHEY and CDR2 is SVGAGI. Trimming left V 2 bases short and J 4 bases short, with 12 bases between. Written as DNA, the CDR3 is TGTGCCAGCAGTTACACGAGGGCAGGGGGAAACACCATATATTTT. It encodes CASSYTRAGGNTIYF.

The V gene is TRBV28, the J gene TRBJ1-2; 10 nucleotides agree with TRBD1. The CDR3 is 14 amino acids. Germline-derived CDR1 and CDR2 are MDHEN and SYDVKM. V gave up 6 bases and J gave up 9 bases; unmatched junction bases: 10. The chain's CDR3 is CASRPPRQGASYTF. The CDR3 bases are TGTGCCAGCAGACCACCACGACAGGGGGCGAGCTACACCTTC.

The chain links TRBV11-2 to TRBJ2-1; D call uncertain. Trimming shortened V by 0 bases and J by 2 bases, and 8 bases separated the two germline ends. CDR1 SGHAT and CDR2 FQNNGV come from the germline V gene. This CDR3 contains 15 residues. The CDR3 region has the DNA TGTGCCAGCAGCTTAGACGGCTTGACCTACAATGAGCAGTTCTTC. Protein product: CASSLDGLTYNEQFF.

The gene calls are TRBV28 and TRBJ2-7, with D perhaps TRBD2 (5 bases). Trimming took off 4 bases at V and 2 bases at J, with 15 bases between the two ends. The CDR3 has 15 amino acids. Germline V lookup: CDR1 MDHEN, CDR2 SYDVKM. The chain's CDR3 is CASSSAGSSTYEQYV. As DNA, the CDR3 is TGTGCCAGCAGTTCTGCGGGCAGTTCTACCTACGAGCAGTACGTC.

The chain links TRBV7-2 to TRBJ2-5, with D possibly TRBD2 on 6 matching bases. The germline V gene has CDR1 SGHTA and CDR2 FQGNSA. V was pared by 4 bases and J by 4 bases, with 10 bases between. The CDR3 spans 13 residues. This chain's CDR3 is CASSSGRGETQYF. Written as DNA, the CDR3 is TGTGCCAGCAGCTCGGGGCGGGGAGAGACCCAGTACTTC.

In nucleotides, the CDR3 is TGCGCCAGCAGCTGGAAGCCCGGGACTCCACTTAGCCCTGGGGAGCAGTACTTC. Translating gives CASSWKPGTPLSPGEQYF. This sequence joins TRBV5-1 and TRBJ2-7, with TRBD2 as a possible D gene (6 bases). This CDR3 is 18 amino acids long. Deletions cut 3 bases from V and 7 bases from J, with 29 bases between. The germline V gene has CDR1 SGHRS and CDR2 YFSETQ. The whole variable domain, filled in from reference TRBV5-1 and TRBJ2-7, reads KAGVTQTPRYLIKTRGQQVTLSCSPISGHRSVSWYQQTPGQGLQFLFEYFSETQRNKGNFPGRFSGRQFSNSRSEMNVSTLELGDSALYLCASSWKPGTPLSPGEQYFGPGTRLTVT.

The chain is built from TRBV19 and TRBJ1-4; 9 bases are a match to TRBD1. CDR1 is LNHDA, CDR2 SQIVND, per germline (reference sequence). This CDR3 comprises 13 residues. J gave up 7 bases and V 6 bases, and 3 bases lay outside the gene matches. For the CDR3, the DNA is TGTGCCAGTAGACAGGGGGCGTTTGAAAAACTGTTTTTT. Translation gives CASRQGAFEKLFF. The variable domain in full, completed from reference TRBV19 and TRBJ1-4, reads DGGITQSPKYLFRKEGQNVTLSCEQNLNHDAMYWYRQDPGQGLRLIYYSQIVNDFQKGDIAEGYSVSREKKESFPLTVTSAQKNPTAFYLCASRQGAFEKLFFGSGTQLSVL.

The chain combines TRBV19 with TRBJ1-5; D remains ambiguous. The V and J ends lost 4 bases and 8 bases respectively, with 18 bases between them. The germline V gene has CDR1 LNHDA and CDR2 SQIVND (reference sequence). CDR3 size: 15 residues. This chain's CDR3 is CASSRWLGPVEPQHF. In DNA, the CDR3 is TGTGCCAGTAGTAGATGGTTAGGGCCGGTGGAGCCCCAGCATTTT.

This clone turned up a few times. The genes are TRBV19 and TRBJ1-6, with 8 bases identical to TRBD1. This CDR3 region has 14 residues. The V segment lost 5 bases and the J segment 8 bases; nucleotides outside the gene matches: 5. The germline V gene has CDR1 LNHDA and CDR2 SQIVND (reference sequence). The CDR3 DNA sequence: TGTGCCAGTAGTCTCAGGGGGCCAGATTCACCCCTCCACTTT. This sequence encodes CASSLRGPDSPLHF.